The clone carrying this TCR beta chain has at least ten counts. Its target is not known. Russia was home to the donors, healthy Caucasian individuals aged about 6 to 90. Alongside a J-beta primer mix, a sample-barcoded 5' primer served in a second PCR lasting about 7 to 11 cycles. TCRdb re-called the 5' RACE reads through MiXCR, storing one row per CDR3 protein. This table holds about 580,000 distinct CDR3 sequences, under 55% found once. The sample belongs to a study of blood T cells in healthy people across ages. The study, taken as a whole, reports: Age showed a roughly linear inverse relationship with TCR beta diversity per million T cells. Naive T cell percentage by flow cytometry tracked strongly with beta diversity.

What was sequenced was blood. This receptor was taken from a man aged 80 or over in good health.

CDR3: CASSQGLPSSYNEQFF. CDR3 nucleotides: TGCGCCAGCAGCCAAGGACTTCCGAGCTCCTACAATGAGCAGTTCTTC. The chain carries TRBV4-1 and TRBJ2-1; unclear D gene. The length of the CDR3 is 16 residues. V was clipped by 1 base and J by 0 bases, with 10 bases between them. Germline CDR1 is MGHRA and CDR2 is YSYEKL.